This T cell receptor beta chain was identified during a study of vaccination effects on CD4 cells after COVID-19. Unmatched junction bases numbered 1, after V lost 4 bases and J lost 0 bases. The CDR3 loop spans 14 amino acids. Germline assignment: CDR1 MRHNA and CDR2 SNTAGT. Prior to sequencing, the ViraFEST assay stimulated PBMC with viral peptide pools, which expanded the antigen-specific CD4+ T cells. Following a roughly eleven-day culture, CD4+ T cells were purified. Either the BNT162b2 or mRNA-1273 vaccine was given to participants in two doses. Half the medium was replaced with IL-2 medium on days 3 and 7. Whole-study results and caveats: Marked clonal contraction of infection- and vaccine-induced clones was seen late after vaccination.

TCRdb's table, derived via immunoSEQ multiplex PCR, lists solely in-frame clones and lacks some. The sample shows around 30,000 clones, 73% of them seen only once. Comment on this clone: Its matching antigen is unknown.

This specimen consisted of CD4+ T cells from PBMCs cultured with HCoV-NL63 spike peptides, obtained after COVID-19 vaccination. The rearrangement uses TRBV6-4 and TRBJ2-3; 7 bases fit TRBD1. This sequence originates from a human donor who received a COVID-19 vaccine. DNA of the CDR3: TGTGCCAGCAGTGGGGGACAGAGCACAGATACGCAGTATTTT. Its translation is CASSGGQSTDTQYF.